The 24 T cell receptor beta chains given below trace back to one sample, sequenced in a study of shared clonotypes between healthy human individuals. Sequenced by immunoSEQ multiplex PCR; TCRdb stores in-frame clones only, minus some. The table records under 550,000 clones, 95% to 97% of them present only once. Sequencing was performed on naive CD4+ T cells sorted from blood. Described subset: CD45RA+ positively selected. These receptors all come from a woman aged 30 to 39 in good health.

This sequence joins TRBV6-5 and TRBJ2-5; TRBD1 is a possible D gene (7 bases). The J call may not be correct, given that the DNA end is closer to TRBJ2-7. This CDR3 region has 14 residues. The germline gives CDR1 MNHEY, CDR2 SVGAGI. CDR3 DNA: TGTGCCAGCAGCCGGACAGGAGGGGACTACGAGCAGTACTTC. It translates to CASSRTGGDYEQYF.

The chain employs TRBV7-9 and TRBJ2-1; 7 bases line up with TRBD1. The CDR3 spans 15 residues. Per the germline V gene, CDR1 is SEHNR and CDR2 is FQNEAQ (reference sequence). V trimming: 4 bases; J trimming: 9 bases; junction bases outside the gene matches: 12. The CDR3 spells CASSSGTVKSGEQFF. CDR3 nucleotide sequence: TGTGCCAGCAGCTCTGGGACAGTAAAAAGCGGTGAGCAGTTCTTC.

The V gene is TRBV28, the J gene TRBJ2-1; 7 bases fit TRBD2. The germline CDR1 and CDR2 sequences are MDHEN and SYDVKM. The CDR3 has 14 residues. Germline trimming cut 4 bases from V and 5 bases from J; bases unmatched to any gene: 5. The CDR3 DNA is TGTGCCAGCAGTTCCGCGGGAGAGAACAATGAGCAGTTCTTC. This codes for CASSSAGENNEQFF.

As for this clone: Other nucleotide sequences in the sample specify the same CDR3. The chain carries TRBV18 and TRBJ2-3; D not resolved. The germline gives CDR1 KGHSH, CDR2 LQKENI. The CDR3 extends over 12 amino acids. V was clipped by 3 bases and J by 2 bases, with 3 bases between them. The CDR3 is CASSPVTDTQYF. The CDR3 DNA follows: TGTGCCAGCTCACCTGTCACAGATACGCAGTATTTT.

This rearrangement joins TRBV30 to TRBJ2-1, with unresolved D. In germline, CDR1 is GTSNPN, CDR2 SVGIG (reference sequence). V shed 4 bases and J shed 5 bases, with 12 bases lying between them. The CDR3 covers 13 residues. As DNA, the CDR3 is TGTGCCTGGACCCGGGCGGCCAACAATGAGCAGTTCTTC. Translation gives CAWTRAANNEQFF.

This clone was picked up one time. The gene calls are TRBV5-5 and TRBJ2-2, with 7 bases lining up with TRBD1. V dropped 2 bases and J dropped 2; count of bases not matched to a gene: 3. CDR3 length: 15 residues. Germline V gene data show CDR1 as SGHKS and CDR2 as YYEKEE (reference sequence). In nucleotides, the CDR3 is TGTGCCAGCAGCTTTAGGGGGCGAAACACCGGGGAGCTGTTTTTT. Encoded protein: CASSFRGRNTGELFF. Together with reference TRBV5-5 and TRBJ2-2, the CDR3 gives the full variable domain: DAGVTQSPTHLIKTRGQQVTLRCSPISGHKSVSWYQQVLGQGPQFIFQYYEKEERGRGNFPDRFSARQFPNYSSELNVNALLLGDSALYLCASSFRGRNTGELFFGEGSRLTVL.

V usage is TRBV10-2 and J usage is TRBJ1-2; no reliable D call. V lost 3 bases, J lost 6 bases, and 11 bases lay in between. CDR1 is WSHSY and CDR2 is SAAADI in the germline V gene. This CDR3 has 13 residues. CDR3 in amino acids: CASSESGIHGYTF. The CDR3, as DNA: TGCGCCAGCAGTGAATCGGGGATTCATGGCTACACCTTC.

This chain joins TRBV6-6 and TRBJ1-2, with D maybe TRBD1 (5 bases). Germline values: CDR1 MNHNY, CDR2 SVGAGI (reference sequence). The germline V and J ends were trimmed by 0 bases and 6 bases, with 14 bases remaining between them. The CDR3 has 15 amino acids. CDR3 sequence (DNA): TGTGCCAGCAGTTACTCTCTCCAGGGTGGGGATGGCTACACCTTC. This encodes CASSYSLQGGDGYTF.

V gene TRBV6-5 combines with J gene TRBJ2-7; the D gene is possibly TRBD2 (6 bases). There are 16 residues in the CDR3. Germline V gives CDR1 MNHEY, CDR2 SVGAGI. Trimming stripped 0 bases from V and 0 bases from J, with 12 bases between. In DNA form, the CDR3 reads TGTGCCAGCAGTTACTCGGGGCTAGCGAACTCCTACGAGCAGTACTTC. Amino acids: CASSYSGLANSYEQYF.

This chain links TRBV18 with TRBJ1-1; the D gene is possibly TRBD1 (6 bases). CDR3 length equals 13 residues. The V and J ends lost 3 bases and 5 bases respectively, with 10 bases between them. Germline assignment: CDR1 KGHSH and CDR2 LQKENI. Here the CDR3 reads CASSPGRGTEAFF. CDR3 DNA: TGTGCCAGCTCACCGGGTAGGGGGACTGAAGCTTTCTTT.

This rearrangement joins TRBV19 to TRBJ2-7, with D perhaps being TRBD1 or TRBD2 (5 bases each). This CDR3 has 15 residues. V lost 1 base, J lost 6 bases, and 16 bases lay in between. The V gene's germline CDR1 is LNHDA and CDR2 SQIVND (reference sequence). This CDR3 is CASSIVGREFREQYF. The CDR3 DNA reads TGTGCCAGTAGTATAGTGGGCAGGGAGTTCCGCGAGCAGTACTTC.

The chain carries TRBV7-3 and TRBJ1-1; 7 bases line up with TRBD1. The CDR3 extends over 13 amino acids. V shed 5 bases and J 7 bases; nucleotides not matched to a gene: 7. The germline CDR1 and CDR2 sequences are SGHTA and FQGTGA. The CDR3 DNA sequence: TGTGCCAGCAGCCCCGGGACAGCCGGTGAAGCTTTCTTT. It encodes CASSPGTAGEAFF.

In this sample, this clone turned up once. The chain couples TRBV5-4 to TRBJ2-1; D may be TRBD2 (6 bases). The V and J ends lost 4 bases and 14 bases respectively, with 19 bases between them. The CDR3 is 13 amino acids. The V gene's germline CDR1 is SGHNT and CDR2 YYREEE (reference sequence). The CDR3 DNA follows: TGTGCCAGCAGCCCTGGACTCGGCGGCGGGGAGTTCTTC. Its translation: CASSPGLGGGEFF.

The chain is built from TRBV28 and TRBJ2-4; D uncertain. Germline assignment: CDR1 MDHEN and CDR2 SYDVKM. Trimming removed 7 bases at V and 3 bases at J, with 4 bases between. This CDR3 spans 11 amino acids. The chain's CDR3 is CASTYKNIQYF. In DNA, the CDR3 is TGTGCCAGCACTTACAAAAACATTCAGTACTTC.

This clone showed up just once. CDR3 loop: CASSLTFSGANVLTF. For the CDR3, the DNA is TGTGCCAGCAGCTTAACGTTTTCTGGGGCCAACGTCCTGACTTTC. The chain has TRBV7-3 and TRBJ2-6; D is ambiguous. The CDR3 runs to 15 residues. The V gene's germline CDR1 is SGHTA and CDR2 FQGTGA. V shed 0 bases and J shed 1 base, with 4 bases lying between them.

The rearrangement links TRBV7-9 to TRBJ1-1; 12 nucleotides align to TRBD1. The germline V gene encodes CDR1 SEHNR and CDR2 FQNEAQ (reference sequence). The CDR3 is 15 amino acids. V shed 5 bases and J 7 bases; nucleotides not matched to a gene: 8. The CDR3 spells CASSLRDRGRVEAFF. The CDR3 DNA follows: TGTGCCAGCAGCCTCCGGGACAGGGGGCGAGTTGAAGCTTTCTTT.

The chain couples TRBV9 to TRBJ2-2; D is uncertain. Trimming took 5 bases from V and 1 from J, leaving 9 bases between them. Germline V CDR1 and CDR2: SGDLS, YYNGEE. The CDR3 has 14 amino acids. CDR3 amino acids: CASRPDVNTGELFF. The CDR3 nucleotides read TGTGCCAGCAGGCCGGATGTGAACACCGGGGAGCTGTTTTTT.

This chain connects TRBV7-6 to TRBJ2-7, with 9 bases lining up with TRBD2. V dropped 4 bases and J dropped 0; count of bases not matched to a gene: 4. The CDR3 runs to 15 residues. Germline CDR1 reads SGHVS; CDR2 reads FNYEAQ. The chain's CDR3 is CASSSNSGSSYEQYF. The CDR3 region has the DNA TGTGCCAGCAGCTCAAATAGCGGGAGCTCCTACGAGCAGTACTTC.

This chain links TRBV28 with TRBJ2-2; perhaps TRBD1 as D (5 bases). There are 16 residues in the CDR3. Trimming removed 3 bases from V and 5 bases from J, with 16 bases in between. The V gene's germline CDR1 is MDHEN and CDR2 SYDVKM. The CDR3 reads CASSFIPRRQTGELFF. CDR3 nucleotides: TGTGCCAGCAGTTTCATTCCTCGTCGACAGACCGGGGAGCTGTTTTTT.

V usage is TRBV19 and J usage is TRBJ2-3; D not resolved. This CDR3 has 13 amino acids. Trimming left V 3 bases short and J 2 bases short, with 6 bases between. Germline V CDR1 and CDR2: LNHDA, SQIVND (reference sequence). The CDR3 DNA sequence: TGTGCCAGTAGTATTCAATACACAGATACGCAGTATTTT. Residues: CASSIQYTDTQYF.

V and J are TRBV18 and TRBJ1-2, with D tentatively TRBD1 (5 bases). The CDR3 is made up of 17 amino acids. V lost 3 bases and J 5 bases, leaving 22 bases between the germline ends. Per the germline V gene, CDR1 is KGHSH and CDR2 is LQKENI. DNA of the CDR3: TGTGCCAGCTCACCGACGGCCGGGGCAGGAGTCTTATATGGCTACACCTTC. Translated: CASSPTAGAGVLYGYTF.

The chain carries TRBV28 and TRBJ2-7, with D perhaps assigned TRBD1 or TRBD2 (5 bases each). Germline lookup yields CDR1 MDHEN and CDR2 SYDVKM. V was pared by 5 bases and J by 6 bases, with 23 bases between. This CDR3 is built from 16 residues. CDR3 region: CASSEAGATSRGEQYF. In nucleotides, the CDR3 is TGTGCCAGCAGTGAAGCCGGGGCTACTTCTCGGGGCGAGCAGTACTTC. The variable domain in full, with the rest retrieved from reference TRBV28 and TRBJ2-7, is DVKVTQSSRYLVKRTGEKVFLECVQDMDHENMFWYRQDPGLGLRLIYFSYDVKMKEKGDIPEGYSVSREKKERFSLILESASTNQTSMYLCASSEAGATSRGEQYFGPGTRLTVT.

The chain has TRBV9 and TRBJ2-5; possible D gene TRBD1, 6 bases. V gave up 4 bases and J gave up 2 bases, with 15 bases separating them. Germline CDR1 reads SGDLS; CDR2 reads YYNGEE. CDR3 length: 15 residues. The CDR3 region is CASSPLTTGQETQYF. CDR3 nucleotide sequence: TGTGCCAGCAGCCCATTAACGACAGGTCAAGAGACCCAGTACTTC.

The chain joins TRBV19 to TRBJ1-2, with D uncertain. The length of the CDR3 is 11 residues. Germline V gene sequence: CDR1 LNHDA, CDR2 SQIVND (reference sequence). V dropped 6 bases and J dropped 3 bases, with 5 bases sitting between them. The CDR3 spells CASRRDYGYTF. In nucleotides, the CDR3 is TGTGCCAGTAGGCGGGACTATGGCTACACCTTC. Full variable domain (rest looked up from reference TRBV19 and TRBJ1-2): DGGITQSPKYLFRKEGQNVTLSCEQNLNHDAMYWYRQDPGQGLRLIYYSQIVNDFQKGDIAEGYSVSREKKESFPLTVTSAQKNPTAFYLCASRRDYGYTFGSGTRLTVV.